This TCR beta chain was obtained from a study of shared clonotypes between healthy human individuals. The V gene end was trimmed by 3 bases and the J gene end by 6 bases; junction bases not matched to a gene: 4. This CDR3 comprises 15 residues. Germline V gives CDR1 LNHDA, CDR2 SQIVND (reference sequence). A remark on this clone: Its specificity is not known.

The test was conducted at deep level. Profiled with immunoSEQ multiplex PCR; TCRdb holds only in-frame clones, not every one. The sample consists of about 1.1 million clones, about four fifths of them appearing once. Points from the study as a whole: It was observed that roughly 5.4% of naive CD4 clonotypes were shared across a few donors.

The gene calls are TRBV19 and TRBJ1-5; 11 bases are a match to TRBD1. This TCR was sampled from a man aged 18 to 30 in good health. Some clones in this sample may be carry-over from other donors' samples. The sample was memory CD4+ T cells from PBMCs. Subset of the sample: CD45RA-negative fraction. CDR3 in amino acids: CASSIVGQGGQPQHF. In nucleotides, the CDR3 is TGTGCCAGTAGTATTGTGGGACAGGGGGGTCAGCCCCAGCATTTT.